The clone carrying this TCR beta chain was counted a few times. This sample stems from a study of T cells in Graves' hyperthyroidism and ophthalmopathy. TCR beta CDR3 regions were amplified from RNA. In the first-round RT-PCR of the TCR CDR3, the HTBI primer set was used. Via MiXCR, TCRdb re-called the multiplex PCR reads, giving one row per CDR3 protein. Of around 570,000 distinct CDR3 sequences in the sample, 15% to 20% were seen once. Each diagnosis drew on symptoms, thyroxine, TRAb, thyroid ultrasound and orbital computed tomography findings. The origin of this receptor is a man aged 40-55 years with Graves' ophthalmopathy. Sequencing was carried out using blood.

CDR3 DNA sequence: TGCAGTGCTTCTCCAGGAGGAGTAGATACGCAGTATTTT. It yields the protein CSASPGGVDTQYF. The V gene is TRBV20-1, the J gene TRBJ2-3; maybe TRBD2 (5 bases). The CDR3 has 13 residues. Germline V gene data show CDR1 as DFQATT and CDR2 as SNEGSKA (reference sequence). V was clipped by 5 bases and J by 5 bases, with 14 bases between them.